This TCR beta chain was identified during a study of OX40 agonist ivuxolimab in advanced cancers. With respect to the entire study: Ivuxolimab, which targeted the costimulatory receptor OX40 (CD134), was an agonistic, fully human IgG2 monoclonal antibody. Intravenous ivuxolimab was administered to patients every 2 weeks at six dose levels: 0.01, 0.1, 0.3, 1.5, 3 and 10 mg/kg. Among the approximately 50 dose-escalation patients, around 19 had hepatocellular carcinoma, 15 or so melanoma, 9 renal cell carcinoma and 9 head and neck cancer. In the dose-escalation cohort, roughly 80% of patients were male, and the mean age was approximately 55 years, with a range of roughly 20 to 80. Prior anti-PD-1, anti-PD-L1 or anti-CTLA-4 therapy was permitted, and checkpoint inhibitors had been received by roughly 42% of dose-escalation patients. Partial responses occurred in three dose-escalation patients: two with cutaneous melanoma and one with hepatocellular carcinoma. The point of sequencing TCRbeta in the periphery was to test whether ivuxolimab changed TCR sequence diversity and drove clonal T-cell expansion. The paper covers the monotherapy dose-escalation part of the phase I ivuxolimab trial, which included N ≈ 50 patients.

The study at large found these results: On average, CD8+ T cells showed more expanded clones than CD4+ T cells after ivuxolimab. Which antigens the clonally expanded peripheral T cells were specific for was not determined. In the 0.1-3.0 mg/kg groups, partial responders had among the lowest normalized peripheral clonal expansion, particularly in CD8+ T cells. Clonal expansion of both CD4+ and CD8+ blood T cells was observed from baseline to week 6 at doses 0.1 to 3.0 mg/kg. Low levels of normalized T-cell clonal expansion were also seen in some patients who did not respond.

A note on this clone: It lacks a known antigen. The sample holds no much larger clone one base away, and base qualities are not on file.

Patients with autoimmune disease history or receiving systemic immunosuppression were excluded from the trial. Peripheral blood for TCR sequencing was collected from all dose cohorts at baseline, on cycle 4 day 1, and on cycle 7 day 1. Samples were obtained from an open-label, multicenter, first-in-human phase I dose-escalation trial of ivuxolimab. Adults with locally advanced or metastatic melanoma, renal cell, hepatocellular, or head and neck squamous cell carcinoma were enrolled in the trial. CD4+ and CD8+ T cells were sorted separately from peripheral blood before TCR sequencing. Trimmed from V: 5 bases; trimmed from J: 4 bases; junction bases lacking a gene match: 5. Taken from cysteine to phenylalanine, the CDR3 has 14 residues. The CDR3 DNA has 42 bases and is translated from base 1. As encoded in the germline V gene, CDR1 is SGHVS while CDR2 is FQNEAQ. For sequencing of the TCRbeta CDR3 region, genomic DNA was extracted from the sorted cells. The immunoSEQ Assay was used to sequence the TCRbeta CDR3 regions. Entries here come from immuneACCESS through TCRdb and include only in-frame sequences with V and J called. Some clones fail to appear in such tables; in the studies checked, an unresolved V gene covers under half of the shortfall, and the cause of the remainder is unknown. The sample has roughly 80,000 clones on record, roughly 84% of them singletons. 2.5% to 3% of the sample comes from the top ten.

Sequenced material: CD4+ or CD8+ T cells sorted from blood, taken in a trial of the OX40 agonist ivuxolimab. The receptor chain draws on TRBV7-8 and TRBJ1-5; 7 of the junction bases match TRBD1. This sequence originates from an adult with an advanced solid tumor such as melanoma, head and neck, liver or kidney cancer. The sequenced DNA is TGTGCCAGCAGCCCAGGGGGTCTGAATCAGCCCCAGCATTTT. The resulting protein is CASSPGGLNQPQHF.